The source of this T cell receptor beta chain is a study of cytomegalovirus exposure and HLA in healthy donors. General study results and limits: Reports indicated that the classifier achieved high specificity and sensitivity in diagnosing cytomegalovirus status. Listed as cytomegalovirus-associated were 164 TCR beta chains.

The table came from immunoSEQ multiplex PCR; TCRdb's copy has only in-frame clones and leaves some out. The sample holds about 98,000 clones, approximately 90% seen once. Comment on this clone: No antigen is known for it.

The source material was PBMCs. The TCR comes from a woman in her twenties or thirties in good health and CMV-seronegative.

CDR3 loop: CASSQGLAGSTDTQYF. DNA for the CDR3: TGCGCCAGCAGCCAAGGACTAGCGGGGAGCACAGATACGCAGTATTTT. The chain carries TRBV4-1 and TRBJ2-3; 11 bases fit TRBD2. V lost 1 base and J lost 0; bases outside the gene matches: 0. The length of the CDR3 is 16 residues. In germline, CDR1 is MGHRA, CDR2 YSYEKL.